Presented here are 13 T cell receptor beta chains from one specimen sequenced in a study of brain T cells in children with intractable seizures. Assay used: immunoSEQ multiplex PCR; TCRdb lists only in-frame clones, some missing. Of roughly 80,000 clones in the sample, 90% to 95% were seen once. The material sequenced was peripheral blood, taken at surgery. The receptors here all came from a girl aged 2 to 10 with Rasmussen encephalitis and intractable seizures.

V usage is TRBV18 and J usage is TRBJ1-6, with a weak D call TRBD1 (5 bases). Germline loops: CDR1 KGHSH, CDR2 LQKENI. This CDR3 is built from 16 residues. Trimming cost V 3 bases and J 4 bases, with 13 bases left between them. The CDR3 spells CASSPGTVGYNSPLHF. The CDR3 DNA sequence: TGTGCCAGCTCACCGGGGACCGTGGGGTATAATTCACCCCTCCACTTT.

This chain uses TRBV5-1 with TRBJ1-1; the D gene is possibly TRBD1 (5 bases). Germline values: CDR1 SGHRS, CDR2 YFSETQ. V was pared by 0 bases and J by 7 bases, with 10 bases between. The CDR3 runs to 13 residues. CDR3 in DNA: TGCGCCAGCAGCTTGGATGCAGGGAATGAAGCTTTCTTT. It yields the protein CASSLDAGNEAFF.

The genes are TRBV20-1 and TRBJ1-1; D not certain. CDR3 length equals 9 residues. Germline lookup yields CDR1 DFQATT and CDR2 SNEGSKA (reference sequence). V lost 6 bases to trimming and J lost 6 bases, with 5 bases between them. CDR3 loop: CSAPAEAFF. For the CDR3, the DNA is TGCAGTGCACCCGCTGAAGCTTTCTTT.

This chain connects TRBV10-1 to TRBJ1-1; D perhaps matches TRBD1 (6 bases). The CDR3 has 13 residues. Per germline, CDR1 WNHNN and CDR2 SYGVQD (reference sequence). Trimming pared 0 bases from V and 10 bases from J, leaving 12 bases between. CDR3 in DNA: TGCGCCAGCAGTGAGTCTGGCAGGGGTTCAGCTTTCTTT. This gives the protein CASSESGRGSAFF.

The chain is built from TRBV7-9 and TRBJ2-1, with D unclear. Germline V gene data show CDR1 as SEHNR and CDR2 as FQNEAQ (reference sequence). CDR3 length equals 12 residues. Trimming took 6 bases from V and 5 from J, leaving 8 bases between them. CDR3 residues: CASSLLDNEQFF. The CDR3 DNA follows: TGTGCCAGCAGTTTACTCGACAATGAGCAGTTCTTC.

The chain couples TRBV19 to TRBJ1-3, with TRBD1 matching 7 bases. CDR1 is LNHDA and CDR2 is SQIVND in the germline V gene (reference sequence). V lost 4 bases, J lost 0 bases, and 6 bases stayed unmatched. The CDR3 covers 16 residues. CDR3 amino acids: CASSTLQGDSGNTIYF. In nucleotides, the CDR3 is TGTGCCAGTAGTACTCTTCAGGGGGACTCTGGAAACACCATATATTTT.

DNA for the CDR3: TGTGCCAGCAGCTTAGATGGGACAGCTCTTTATGGCTACACCTTC. Protein: CASSLDGTALYGYTF. The genes are TRBV7-2 and TRBJ1-2; 7 bases are a match to TRBD1. In germline, CDR1 is SGHTA, CDR2 FQGNSA. V lost 1 base, J lost 5 bases, and 7 bases stayed unmatched. The CDR3 loop spans 15 amino acids.

The chain carries TRBV9 and TRBJ2-3; D is perhaps TRBD2 (6 bases). This CDR3 comprises 15 residues. Looked up from germline, CDR1 is SGDLS and CDR2 is YYNGEE. V was pared by 4 bases and J by 4 bases, with 16 bases between. The DNA of the CDR3 is TGTGCCAGCAGCCGCGACGGGACTCTGGCAGATACGCAGTATTTT. Translated, it gives CASSRDGTLADTQYF.

This clone was recorded a few times. This chain uses TRBV12-5 with TRBJ2-7, with 7 nucleotides matching TRBD1. Germline values: CDR1 LGHNT, CDR2 FRNRAP. The CDR3 has 14 residues. V was pared by 4 bases and J by 2 bases, with 5 bases of the junction left unmatched. The chain's CDR3 is CASGSTGKAYEQYF. The CDR3 nucleotides are TGTGCTAGTGGTTCGACAGGGAAAGCCTACGAGCAGTACTTC.

This CDR3 is CASRRLAGGLEQFF. The CDR3 coding sequence is TGTGCCAGCAGAAGACTAGCGGGGGGGCTAGAGCAGTTCTTC. The chain links TRBV27 to TRBJ2-1, with 14 bases matching TRBD2. Germline CDR1 MNHEY, CDR2 SMNVEV (reference sequence). The CDR3 totals 14 residues. V shed 6 bases, J shed 10 bases, and the junction held 5 bases outside the gene matches.

The chain couples TRBV9 to TRBJ2-3; D not resolved. Germline V CDR1 and CDR2: SGDLS, YYNGEE. There are 15 residues in the CDR3. V lost 0 bases and J lost 2, with 10 bases in between. The CDR3 coding sequence is TGTGCCAGCAGCGTAGAAGTAAGGCCCACAGATACGCAGTATTTT. Residues: CASSVEVRPTDTQYF.

The chain combines TRBV25-1 with TRBJ2-2, with D possibly TRBD2 on 5 matching bases. This CDR3 is built from 17 residues. V was shortened by 1 base and J by 3 bases, with 15 bases between the two germline ends. The V gene's germline CDR1 is MGHDK and CDR2 SYGVNS. CDR3 coding DNA: TGTGCCAGCAGTGAATTTTTCTTGAGCGGCCACACCGGGGAGCTGTTTTTT. Its translation: CASSEFFLSGHTGELFF.

The chain couples TRBV29-1 to TRBJ2-7; 10 nucleotides match TRBD1. Trimming cost V 7 bases and J 5 bases; bases outside gene matches: 5. The CDR3 spans 12 residues. CDR1 is SQVTM, CDR2 ANQGSEA, per germline. CDR3 in DNA: TGCAGCGGATTGGGACAGGGGAACGAGCAGTACTTC. Its protein is CSGLGQGNEQYF.